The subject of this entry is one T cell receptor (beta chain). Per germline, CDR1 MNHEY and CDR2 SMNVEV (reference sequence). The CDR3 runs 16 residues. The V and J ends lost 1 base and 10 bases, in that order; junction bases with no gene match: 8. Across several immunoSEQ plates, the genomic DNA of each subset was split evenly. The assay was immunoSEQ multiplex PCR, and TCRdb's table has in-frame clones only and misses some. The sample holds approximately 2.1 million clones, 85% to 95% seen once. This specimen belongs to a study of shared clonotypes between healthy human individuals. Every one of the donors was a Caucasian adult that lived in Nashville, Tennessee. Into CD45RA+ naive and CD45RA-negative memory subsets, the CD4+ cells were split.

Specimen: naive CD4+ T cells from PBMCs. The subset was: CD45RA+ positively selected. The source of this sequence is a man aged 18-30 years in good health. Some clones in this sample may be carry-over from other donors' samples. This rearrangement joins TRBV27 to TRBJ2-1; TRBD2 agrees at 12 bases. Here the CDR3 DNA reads TGTGCCAGCAGTTTATTGGGGACTAGCGGGCGAAACGAGCAGTTCTTC. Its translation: CASSLLGTSGRNEQFF.